The T cell receptor beta chain under discussion was sequenced for a study of CD8 T cells in Susac syndrome. Study conclusions and caveats: TCR sequencing and HLA analysis covered a relatively small number of individuals.

Per germline, CDR1 LGHDT and CDR2 YNNKEL (reference sequence). The CDR3 is made up of 16 amino acids. Germline trimming cut 0 bases from V and 2 bases from J; bases unmatched to any gene: 3. This clonotype was found once. What it binds is unknown. Sequencing of TCR beta was carried out in blood CD8+ and CD4+ T cells. FACS enriched CD8+ TEMRA cells, while bulk CD8+ and CD4+ were negatively isolated. With random hexamers, reverse transcription was performed on roughly 0.5 to 1 ug of RNA. TCRdb ran MiXCR on the immunoSEQ multiplex PCR reads and lists one entry per CDR3 protein. The table has roughly 150,000 distinct CDR3 sequences, just under 95% seen once.

Sequenced input: CD8+ T cells from PBMCs. This receptor was taken from a human donor with multiple sclerosis. The rearrangement uses TRBV3-1 and TRBJ2-1; 8 positions agree with TRBD2. CDR3 loop: CASSQDQRGTYNEQFF. The CDR3 nucleotides read TGTGCCAGCAGCCAAGATCAGCGGGGGACCTACAATGAGCAGTTCTTC.